Relative to its sample, the clone carrying this T cell receptor (beta chain) is medium-sized. Time point indicated: sample taken at primary tumor resection. Tumor, nontumor lung or frozen PBMC supplied whole RNA that was sequenced unsorted. Patients with untreated early-stage non-small cell lung cancer, numbering around 72, were the donors. The data were obtained in a study of spatial heterogeneity in lung cancer. The wider study: The average appearance count of each unique TCR and UMI combination in raw reads was more than nine.

Germline loops: CDR1 MNHNS, CDR2 SASEGT. The CDR3 runs 15 residues. Trimming at V came to 5 bases and at J to 0 bases, leaving 5 bases not matched to a gene. TCRdb ran MiXCR on the 5' RACE reads and lists one entry per CDR3 protein. The table shows several thousand distinct CDR3 sequences, with approximately 16% occurring only once. Material: normal lung tissue next to the tumor, obtained at surgery. The receptor comes from a male donor with early-stage non-small cell lung cancer. The rearrangement joins TRBV6-1 to TRBJ2-3, with 7 bases identical to TRBD1. The CDR3 DNA sequence: TGTGCCAGCAGTCCTACAGGGGATAGCACAGATACGCAGTATTTT. Translated, it gives CASSPTGDSTDTQYF.